This T cell receptor beta chain stems from a study of blood T cells in healthy people across ages. This clonotype was recorded many times. Antigen specificity is unknown. Study conclusions and caveats: The percentage of naive T cells correlated strongly with TCR beta diversity.

CDR1 and CDR2 (germline): SNHLY, FYNNEI. The CDR3 is 15 amino acids. V lost 3 bases and J 2 bases, leaving 11 bases between the germline ends. The second PCR ran roughly 6 to 11 cycles with a sample-barcoded 5' primer and J-beta primers. MiXCR was run by TCRdb on the 5' RACE reads, yielding one entry per CDR3 protein. The sample shows roughly 800,000 distinct CDR3 sequences, just under 25% of them seen only once. This same sample was also taken into another study, of T cells of mothers and their children.

The receptor's source is a boy under 18 in good health. This rearrangement joins TRBV2 to TRBJ2-1; D might be TRBD2 (6 bases). Specimen: blood. The CDR3 coding sequence is TGTGCCAGCAGTGAGGCGGGATGGGCCTACAATGAGCAGTTCTTC. Its protein product is CASSEAGWAYNEQFF. The full variable domain, completed using reference TRBV2 and TRBJ2-1, is EPEVTQTPSHQVTQMGQEVILRCVPISNHLYFYWYRQILGQKVEFLVSFYNNEISEKSEIFDDQFSVERPDGSNFTLKIRSTKLEDSAMYFCASSEAGWAYNEQFFGPGTRLTVL.